This T cell receptor (beta chain) was captured in a study of identical twins. The germline gives CDR1 SQVTM, CDR2 ANQGSEA. V trimming: 0 bases; J trimming: 3 bases; junction bases outside the gene matches: 1. The CDR3 loop spans 15 amino acids. TCRdb processed the 5' RACE reads anew with MiXCR; each CDR3 protein has one entry. The sample holds fewer than 500,000 distinct CDR3 sequences, roughly a quarter seen once. This same sample was also taken into another study, of T cells expressing NK-cell markers. That paper states: HCMV specificity of the expanded NKG2C+ T cell clones stayed unclear.

Sequenced material: CD4+ T cells sorted from blood. V usage is TRBV29-1 and J usage is TRBJ2-7; 14 bases match TRBD2. The clonotype originates from a woman aged 18-29 years in good health. The CDR3 region has the DNA TGCAGCGTTGAAGAGGGGACTAGCGGGAGCTACGAGCAGTACTTC. This translates into CSVEEGTSGSYEQYF.